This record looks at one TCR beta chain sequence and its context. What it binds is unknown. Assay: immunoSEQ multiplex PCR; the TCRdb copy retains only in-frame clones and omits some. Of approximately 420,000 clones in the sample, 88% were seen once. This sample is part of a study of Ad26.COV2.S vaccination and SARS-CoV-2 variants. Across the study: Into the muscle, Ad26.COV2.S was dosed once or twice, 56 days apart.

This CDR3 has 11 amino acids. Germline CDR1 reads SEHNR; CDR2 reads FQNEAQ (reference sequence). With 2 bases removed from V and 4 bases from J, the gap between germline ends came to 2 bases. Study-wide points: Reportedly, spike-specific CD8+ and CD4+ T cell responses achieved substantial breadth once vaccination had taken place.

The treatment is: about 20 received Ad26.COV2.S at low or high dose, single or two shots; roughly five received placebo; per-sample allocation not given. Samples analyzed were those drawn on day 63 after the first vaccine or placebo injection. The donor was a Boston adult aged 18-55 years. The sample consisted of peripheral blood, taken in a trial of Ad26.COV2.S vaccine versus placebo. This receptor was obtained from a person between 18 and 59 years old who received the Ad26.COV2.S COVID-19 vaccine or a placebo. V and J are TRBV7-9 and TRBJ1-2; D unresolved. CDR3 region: CASSLLYGYTF. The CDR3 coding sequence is TGTGCCAGCAGCTTACTCTATGGCTACACCTTC. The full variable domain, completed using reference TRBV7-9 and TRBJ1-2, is DTGVSQNPRHKITKRGQNVTFRCDPISEHNRLYWYRQTLGQGPEFLTYFQNEAQLEKSRLLSDRFSAERPKGSFSTLEIQRTEQGDSAMYLCASSLLYGYTFGSGTRLTVV.